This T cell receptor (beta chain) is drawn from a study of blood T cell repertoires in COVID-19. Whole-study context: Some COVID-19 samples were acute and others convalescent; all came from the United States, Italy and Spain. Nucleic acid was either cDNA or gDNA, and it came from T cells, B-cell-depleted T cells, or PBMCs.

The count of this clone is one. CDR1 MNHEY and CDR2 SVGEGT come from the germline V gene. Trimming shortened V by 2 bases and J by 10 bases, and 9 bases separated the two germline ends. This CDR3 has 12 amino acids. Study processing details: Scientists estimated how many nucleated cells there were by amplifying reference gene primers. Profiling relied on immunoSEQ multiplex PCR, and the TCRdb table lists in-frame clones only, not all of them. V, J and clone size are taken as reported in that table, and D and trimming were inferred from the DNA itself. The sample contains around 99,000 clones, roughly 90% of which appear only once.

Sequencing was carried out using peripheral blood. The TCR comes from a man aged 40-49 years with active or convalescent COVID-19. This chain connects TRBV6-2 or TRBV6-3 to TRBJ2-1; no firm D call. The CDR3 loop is CASSYPAVEQFF. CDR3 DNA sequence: TGTGCCAGCAGTTACCCGGCGGTAGAGCAGTTCTTC.